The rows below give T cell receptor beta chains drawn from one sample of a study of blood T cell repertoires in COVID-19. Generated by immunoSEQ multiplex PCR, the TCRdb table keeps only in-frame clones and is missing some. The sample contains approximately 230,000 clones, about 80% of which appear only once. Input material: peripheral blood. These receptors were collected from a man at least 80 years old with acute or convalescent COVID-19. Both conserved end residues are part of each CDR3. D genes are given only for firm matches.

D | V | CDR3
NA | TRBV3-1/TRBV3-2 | CASSQRGSTDTQYF
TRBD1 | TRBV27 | CATLDRVRAEAFF
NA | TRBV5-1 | CASSIGQTATTEAFF
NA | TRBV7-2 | CASSRRGDGTDTQYF
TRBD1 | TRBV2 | CASGSRQGRPGNTIYF
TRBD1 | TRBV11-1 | CASSFHRGIDYEQFF
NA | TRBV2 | CASSDRTQYF
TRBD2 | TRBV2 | CASRARLAGGSDTQYF
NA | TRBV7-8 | CASSLTGKGYEQYF
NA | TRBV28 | CASRLRTLSPQTKEKLFF
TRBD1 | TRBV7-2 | CASSPEWTGTTEAFF
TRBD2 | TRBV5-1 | CASSLMGSGSYNEQFF
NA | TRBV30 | CAWSPTGNSGAFF
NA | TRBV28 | CASSLGWRRRGFYEQYF
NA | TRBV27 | CASSREGGGYTF
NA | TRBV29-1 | CSAGDTEAFF
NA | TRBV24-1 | CATSEAGSLGHEQYF
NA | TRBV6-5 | CASSYRRETQYF
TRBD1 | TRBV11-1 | CASSSGGRFYEQYF
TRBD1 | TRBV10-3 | CAISQQGPGLEQYF
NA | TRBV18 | CASSPPAGGPQHF
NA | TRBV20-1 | CSAGRGMRQFF
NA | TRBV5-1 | CASSLAGEMNTEAFF
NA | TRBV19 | CASSIGQLNSPLHF
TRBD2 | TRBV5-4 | CASSLKRTSGISSYNEQFF
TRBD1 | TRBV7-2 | CASRPGTGRTGELFF
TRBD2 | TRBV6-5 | CASSLSSGSPSYEQYF
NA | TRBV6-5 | CASSYSRQGADTQYF
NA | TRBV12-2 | CASRFSLLLSGNTIYF
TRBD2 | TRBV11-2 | CASSSAGGGRRNEQFF
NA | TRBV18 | CASSLGPATNEKLFF
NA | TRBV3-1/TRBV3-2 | CASSRRGGSGNTIYF
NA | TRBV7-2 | CASSLASVGLDTQYF
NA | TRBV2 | CASGQNKQYF
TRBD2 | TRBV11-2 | CASSSRTSGPYEQYF
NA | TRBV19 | CATRQGNQPQHF
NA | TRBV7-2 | CASSLAAVMNTEAFF
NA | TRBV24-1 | CATSPTHYYGYTF
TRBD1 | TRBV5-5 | CASRTRDRGTYEQYF
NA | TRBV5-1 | CASSLEGGLEYF
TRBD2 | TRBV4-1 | CASSLAPGGITDTQYF
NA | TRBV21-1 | CASSSRGLRAGGRTDTQYF
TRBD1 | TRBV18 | CASSSGQGSPDTQYF
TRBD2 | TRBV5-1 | CASSFYAGTSNEQFF
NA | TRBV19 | CASSISGALSSYEQYF
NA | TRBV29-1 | CSVFREVEAFF